This T cell receptor (beta chain) was observed in a study of shared clonotypes between healthy human individuals. Study information: The study drew on a couple of women and a few men aged 18 to 49 as donors.

The CDR3 is 12 residues long. Germline CDR1 and CDR2: SNHLY and FYNNEI. V was cut by 6 bases and J by 6 bases, with 8 bases left in between. Input per replicate PCR of unsorted PBMC was roughly 300 ng DNA, corresponding to about 30,000 T cell genomes. The repertoire was sequenced with immunoSEQ multiplex PCR; TCRdb's copy has only in-frame clones and lacks some. The data show fewer than 550,000 clones, roughly 85% seen once. Study-wide results and limits: Only a few donors were included, so the genetic and exposure-history diversity represented was limited. Tissues were not sampled, only blood, and their repertoires likely differ.

As regards this clone: What it binds is unknown.

The specimen sequenced was PBMCs. This TCR came from a woman in her 40s in good health. Some clones in this sample may be carry-over from other donors' samples. This chain uses TRBV2 with TRBJ2-2, with D hard to call. CDR3 loop: CASRRVSGELFF. CDR3 bases: TGTGCCAGCAGAAGGGTTTCCGGGGAGCTGTTTTTT. Full variable domain (outside the CDR3, taken from reference TRBV2 and TRBJ2-2): EPEVTQTPSHQVTQMGQEVILRCVPISNHLYFYWYRQILGQKVEFLVSFYNNEISEKSEIFDDQFSVERPDGSNFTLKIRSTKLEDSAMYFCASRRVSGELFFGEGSRLTVL.